This passage covers 14 T cell receptor beta chains from one sample sequenced in a study of T cell repertoires in cytomegalovirus infection. TCRdb ran MiXCR on the reads and lists one entry per CDR3 protein. The table has about 890,000 distinct CDR3 sequences, roughly 31% seen once; the top ten hold over 13%. Which antigens these TCRs recognize remains unknown. Sequencing used cultured CD8+ T cells from PBMCs, obtained from culture after CMV antigen stimulation. These receptors originate from a human donor in good health (CMV status not recorded). Some clones in this sample may be carry-over from other donors' samples.

The CDR3 region has the DNA TGCAGCGTTGAATTGAGGGACGGCTACACCTTC. Translation gives CSVELRDGYTF. The rearrangement links TRBV29-1 to TRBJ1-2; D may be TRBD1 (5 bases). Germline V CDR1 and CDR2: SQVTM, ANQGSEA. This CDR3 spans 11 amino acids. The V end was cut by 2 bases, the J end by 8 bases, with 9 bases between.

V usage is TRBV7-2 and J usage is TRBJ1-6; a possible D gene is TRBD1 (5 bases). V was trimmed by 3 bases and J by 6 bases, leaving 9 bases between them. The CDR3 runs to 14 residues. Germline V lookup: CDR1 SGHTA, CDR2 FQGNSA. The CDR3 sequence is CASSLMGGNSPLHF. For the CDR3, the DNA is TGTGCCAGCAGCTTGATGGGGGGTAATTCACCCCTCCACTTT.

The table lists this clonotype with a few counts. This chain links TRBV12-3 or TRBV12-4 with TRBJ1-1, with 7 positions matching TRBD1. V gave up 8 bases and J gave up 7 bases; unmatched junction bases: 7. The CDR3 loop spans 12 amino acids. CDR3: CASHYGTDEAFF. The CDR3 bases are TGTGCCAGCCATTATGGGACAGATGAAGCTTTCTTT.

The CDR3 is CASSTRWSKDNTSTDTQYF. The CDR3, as DNA: TGTGCCAGCAGTACCCGGTGGAGTAAGGACAACACTAGCACAGATACGCAGTATTTT. The chain uses TRBV27 and TRBJ2-3; a weak D match, TRBD1 (5 bases). Looked up from germline, CDR1 is MNHEY and CDR2 is SMNVEV (reference sequence). Trimming pared 5 bases from V and 0 bases from J, leaving 24 bases between. The length of the CDR3 is 19 residues.

This clonotype showed up just a few times. The chain joins TRBV7-9 to TRBJ1-1, with 9 nucleotides matching TRBD1. The CDR3 consists of 14 residues. V shed 5 bases, J shed 6 bases, and the junction held 7 bases outside the gene matches. Germline lookup yields CDR1 SEHNR and CDR2 FQNEAQ (reference sequence). DNA for the CDR3: TGTGCCAGCAGCGGGGGACAGGGAGAGGCTGAAGCTTTCTTT. It translates to CASSGGQGEAEAFF.

This rearrangement joins TRBV6-1 to TRBJ1-2, with a tentative D call TRBD1 (5 bases). The CDR3 is made up of 15 amino acids. Trimming pared 0 bases from V and 5 bases from J, leaving 13 bases between. Germline V gives CDR1 MNHNS, CDR2 SASEGT. CDR3 sequence: CASSEAAGLGYGYTF. The CDR3 nucleotides read TGTGCCAGCAGTGAAGCCGCAGGGCTTGGATATGGCTACACCTTC.

This clonotype has at least ten counts. The rearrangement joins TRBV7-8 to TRBJ1-3, with D maybe TRBD1 (5 bases). The V gene lost 5 bases and the J gene lost 4 bases, with 18 bases spanning the gap. Germline CDR1 SGHVS, CDR2 FQNEAQ. The CDR3 covers 16 residues. The CDR3 coding sequence is TGTGCCAGCAGCCCCCATCGCCAGGGCATCGGAAACACCATATATTTT. It encodes CASSPHRQGIGNTIYF.

This sequence joins TRBV9 and TRBJ2-1; 7 nucleotides match TRBD1. The J segment lost 4 bases and the V segment lost 6 bases, leaving 4 bases of the junction unmatched. The CDR3 spans 13 residues. CDR1 is SGDLS, CDR2 YYNGEE, per germline. The CDR3 nucleotides read TGTGCCAGCAACAGGGGTGATTACAATGAGCAGTTCTTC. Protein sequence: CASNRGDYNEQFF.

The rearrangement uses TRBV11-2 and TRBJ2-7; D unclear. The germline V gene encodes CDR1 SGHAT and CDR2 FQNNGV. Trimming removed 5 bases at V and 1 base at J, with 6 bases between. The CDR3 runs to 12 residues. The CDR3 DNA reads TGTGCCAGCAGCCCGGCGTCCTACGAGCAGTACGTC. Its translation is CASSPASYEQYV.

This clonotype was seen ten or more times. This chain links TRBV6-1 with TRBJ2-1, with 7 bases matching TRBD1. The trim removed 0 bases at V and 0 bases at J, leaving 8 bases unmatched. The germline V gene encodes CDR1 MNHNS and CDR2 SASEGT. The length of the CDR3 is 18 residues. CDR3 residues: CASSEAPSGGSSYNEQFF. As DNA, the CDR3 is TGTGCCAGCAGTGAAGCGCCATCAGGGGGAAGCTCCTACAATGAGCAGTTCTTC.

This chain uses TRBV15 with TRBJ1-2; D remains ambiguous. The germline V gene encodes CDR1 LNHNV and CDR2 YYDKDF (reference sequence). The CDR3 loop spans 14 amino acids. Between the trimmed V and J ends, which lost 5 bases and 10 bases, there was a span of 20 bases. As DNA, the CDR3 is TGTGCCACCAGCCCCCAACGCCTTTTTGTTAACTACACCTTC. Translated: CATSPQRLFVNYTF.

This clonotype has just a few counts. V is TRBV24-1 and J is TRBJ2-1; maybe TRBD1 (6 bases). The length of the CDR3 is 15 residues. Trimming left V 3 bases short and J 4 bases short, with 12 bases between. Germline assignment: CDR1 KGHDR and CDR2 SFDVKD. DNA for the CDR3: TGTGCCACCAGTGATCACAGGGCCGGTTACAATGAGCAGTTCTTC. This encodes CATSDHRAGYNEQFF.

V is TRBV7-9 and J is TRBJ2-1; 7 bases are shared with TRBD1. CDR1 is SEHNR and CDR2 is FQNEAQ in the germline V gene (reference sequence). This CDR3 spans 15 amino acids. The trim removed 2 bases at V and 7 bases at J, leaving 8 bases unmatched. The CDR3 DNA reads TGTGCCAGCAGCTTAATAGGGGGCAACTGGAATGAGCAGTTCTTC. Protein sequence: CASSLIGGNWNEQFF.

The DNA of the CDR3 is TGTGCCAGCAGTAGCGGGGCGCCAACGGTCTACGAGCAGTACTTC. This encodes CASSSGAPTVYEQYF. J is TRBJ2-7 and V is TRBV7-3; TRBD2 matches at 8 bases. Looked up from germline, CDR1 is SGHTA and CDR2 is FQGTGA. CDR3 length equals 15 residues. V shed 6 bases and J 3 bases; nucleotides not matched to a gene: 10.